This TCR beta chain was captured in a study of cytomegalovirus exposure and HLA in healthy donors. Study-level points and caveats: Most TCR sequences showed up rarely, but some public TCRs showed up in many donors. Fewer N-insertions than the 666-donor mean were reportedly shown by an Asian-associated ancestry cluster in a later analysis.

Use of 60 Vbeta and 13 Jbeta primers characterized the PCR. As originally analysed: Later, tens of millions of unique TCR beta chains were counted in an analysis, and some 10 million of them were shared. Libraries were prepared by immunoSEQ multiplex PCR; TCRdb keeps only in-frame clonotypes and omits some of them. The D gene and trimming were derived from the DNA, and the V and J assignments and clone size from that table. Among 150,000 to 200,000 clones listed, approximately 80% were seen once. CDR1 is LGHNA and CDR2 is YNFKEQ in the germline V gene. The CDR3 is 13 residues long. With V trimmed by 5 bases and J by 8 bases, 6 bases remained unmatched. Regarding this clone: Antigen: not known.

The specimen sequenced was PBMCs. The receptor's source is a young man in good health and CMV-seropositive. The chain combines TRBV4-2 with TRBJ2-3; 8 positions agree with TRBD1. CDR3 coding DNA: TGTGCCAGCAGCACATATACAGGGGGTACGCAGTATTTT. Amino acids: CASSTYTGGTQYF.